This T cell receptor beta chain comes out of a study of T cell responses to AZD1222 COVID-19 vaccine. Study at large: Whether given at about 4 or about 12 weeks, second doses were pooled.

On this clone: No antigen is known for it.

Germline V CDR1 and CDR2: MDHEN, SYDVKM. After removal of 11 bases from V and 7 bases from J, the junction contained 9 bases not matched to a gene. There are 12 residues in the CDR3. Regarding the study as a whole: It was only 6 or 7 AZD1222 recipients who were seropositive at baseline. The sample set comprised mostly white British donors with more females, and clonal diversity was possibly underestimated. A rise in Spike-specific TCR breadth and depth followed two AZD1222 doses.

Sequencing was performed with immunoSEQ multiplex PCR; in TCRdb, only in-frame clones are kept and a portion is missing. The repertoire holds 95,000 to 150,000 clones, with approximately 86% as singletons. This chain joins TRBV28 and TRBJ1-2; the match to TRBD1 covers 8 bases. This receptor was identified in an adult in good health. The specimen comprised peripheral blood, sampled on day 0 of AZD1222 vaccination. DNA of the CDR3: TGTGCCGACCAGGACAGGGCGGGTGGCTACACCTTC. It codes for CADQDRAGGYTF.